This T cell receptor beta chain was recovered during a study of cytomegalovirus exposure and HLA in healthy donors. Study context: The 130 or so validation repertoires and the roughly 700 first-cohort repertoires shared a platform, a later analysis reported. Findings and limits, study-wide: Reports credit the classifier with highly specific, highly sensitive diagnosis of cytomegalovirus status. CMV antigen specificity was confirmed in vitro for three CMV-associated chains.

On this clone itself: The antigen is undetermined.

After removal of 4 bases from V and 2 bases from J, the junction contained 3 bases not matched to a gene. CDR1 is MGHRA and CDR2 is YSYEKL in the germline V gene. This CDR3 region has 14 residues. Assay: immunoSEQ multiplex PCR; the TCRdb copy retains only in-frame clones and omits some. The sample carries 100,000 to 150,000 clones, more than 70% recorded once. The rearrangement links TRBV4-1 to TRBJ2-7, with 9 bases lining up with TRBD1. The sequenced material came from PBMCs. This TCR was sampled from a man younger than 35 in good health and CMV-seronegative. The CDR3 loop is CASSPGQGTYEQYF. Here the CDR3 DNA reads TGCGCCAGCAGCCCCGGACAGGGGACCTACGAGCAGTACTTC.